Following are 27 T cell receptor beta chains from one sample sequenced in a study of T-cell reconstitution after alpha-beta-depleted transplantation in children (dated by TCRdb to the mid-2010s). The method was PCR. This sample was sequenced with an Illumina HiSeq 2500. Molecular barcoding was employed in the preparation of TCR libraries, with unique molecular identifiers being used to normalize TCRbeta repertoire quantification. Starting from the raw public reads, TCRdb applied fastp trimming at Q25, assembled clones with MiXCR and retained in-frame beta chains. Each CDR3 protein gets just one entry, which takes the most common genes and DNA from the rows behind it. This sample gives about 980,000 distinct CDR3 sequences in total; under 30% of them show up just once. Roughly 27% of the sample lies in the top ten. According to the study, the label for this sample's treatment or condition signals: allogeneic hematopoietic cell transplantation with graft depleted of TCRalphabeta T cells and CD19 B cells.

The source material was PBMCs, mostly from graft donor cells, sampled 360 days after TCRalphabeta/CD19-depleted stem cell transplant. These TCRs come from a boy younger than two who had a stem cell transplant for SCID, so the T cells may come from the graft donor.

The chain carries TRBV6-5 and TRBJ1-1; D call uncertain. Germline V gene lookup returns CDR1 MNHEY and CDR2 SVGAGI. V was cut by 4 bases and J by 1 base, with 19 bases left in between. The CDR3 extends over 17 amino acids. CDR3 sequence reads: CASSLRAIAVSNTEAFF. The CDR3 coding sequence is TGTGCCAGCAGTTTAAGGGCGATCGCCGTATCGAACACTGAAGCTTTCTTT.

This chain uses TRBV5-1 with TRBJ2-5, with D tentatively TRBD2 (6 bases). Trimming took off 1 base at V and 3 bases at J, with 7 bases between the two ends. The CDR3 has 13 amino acids. The germline V gene encodes CDR1 SGHRS and CDR2 YFSETQ. CDR3 coding DNA: TGCGCCAGCAGCTTGCAGCGGGAAGAGACCCAGTACTTC. Translated: CASSLQREETQYF.

V is TRBV20-1 and J is TRBJ2-4; 8 nucleotides match TRBD2. There are 15 residues in the CDR3. Germline V gene data show CDR1 as DFQATT and CDR2 as SNEGSKA (reference sequence). This CDR3 reads CRGQAPGGSKNIQYF. The CDR3 DNA follows: TGCAGGGGCCAGGCCCCGGGGGGGTCCAAAAACATTCAGTACTTC.

This clonotype has more than one count but fewer than ten. This chain links TRBV6-2 or TRBV6-3 with TRBJ2-3; a weak D match, TRBD1 (6 bases). The CDR3 is made up of 16 amino acids. V dropped 4 bases and J dropped 2 bases, with 16 bases sitting between them. Germline values: CDR1 MNHEY, CDR2 SVGEGT. The CDR3 nucleotides are TGTGCCAGCAGTTTCAGACAGGATGATACCACAGATACGCAGTATTTT. It codes for CASSFRQDDTTDTQYF.

The CDR3 loop is CSGGKGVSYNEQFF. CDR3 nucleotides: TGCAGCGGGGGAAAGGGGGTATCCTACAATGAGCAGTTCTTC. J is TRBJ2-1 and V is TRBV29-1; D perhaps matches TRBD1 (6 bases). The CDR3 sequence is 14 residues long. From germline, CDR1 is SQVTM and CDR2 ANQGSEA. The V end lost 7 bases, the J end lost 1 base, and 14 bases lay between the germline ends.

V and J are TRBV12-3 or TRBV12-4 and TRBJ1-1; D might be TRBD1 (6 bases). The CDR3 sequence is 11 residues long. Trimming removed 7 bases from V and 11 bases from J, with 14 bases in between. The CDR3 DNA sequence: TGTGCCAGCACCGGGGGGCCCCGGGCTTTCTTT. Its translation: CASTGGPRAFF.

This rearrangement joins TRBV5-1 to TRBJ2-1; 8 bases fit TRBD2. The trim removed 0 bases at V and 5 bases at J, leaving 10 bases unmatched. The germline gives CDR1 SGHRS, CDR2 YFSETQ. This CDR3 has 17 residues. The CDR3 here is CASSLGLLAGQHNEQFF. CDR3 bases: TGCGCCAGCAGCTTGGGCCTCCTAGCGGGTCAACACAATGAGCAGTTCTTC.

The gene calls are TRBV10-2 and TRBJ1-1; perhaps TRBD1 as D (5 bases). Trimming removed 7 bases at V and 1 base at J, with 19 bases between. The CDR3 totals 16 residues. Germline loops: CDR1 WSHSY, CDR2 SAAADI. The DNA for the CDR3 is TGCGCCAGCACTGCGGGACGGTGGAACGGGAACACTGAAGCTTTCTTT. This encodes CASTAGRWNGNTEAFF.

The V gene is TRBV29-1, the J gene TRBJ2-7, with D unresolved. V lost 6 bases and J lost 1, with 13 bases in between. In germline, CDR1 is SQVTM, CDR2 ANQGSEA. This CDR3 contains 13 residues. CDR3 protein: CSVRILESYEQYF. In DNA, the CDR3 is TGCAGCGTGCGTATACTGGAATCCTACGAGCAGTACTTC.

The chain carries TRBV29-1 and TRBJ1-5; D uncertain. This CDR3 spans 13 amino acids. CDR1 is SQVTM and CDR2 is ANQGSEA in the germline V gene. Trimming cost V 4 bases and J 7 bases, with 14 bases left between them. CDR3 nucleotide sequence: TGCAGCGTTGGAGGGTCGGGGAGACAGCCCCAGCATTTT. This translates into CSVGGSGRQPQHF.

The chain has TRBV2 and TRBJ1-1, with 9 bases lining up with TRBD1. CDR3 length: 12 amino acids. The V and J ends lost 10 bases and 4 bases, in that order; junction bases with no gene match: 4. Germline V gene sequence: CDR1 SNHLY, CDR2 FYNNEI. Here the CDR3 reads CATEDRGTEAFF. The CDR3 DNA reads as TGTGCCACCGAGGACAGGGGCACTGAAGCTTTCTTT.

This clonotype showed up just a few times. This chain connects TRBV28 to TRBJ2-4; D gene ambiguous. Germline assignment: CDR1 MDHEN and CDR2 SYDVKM. The V gene lost 6 bases and the J gene lost 10 bases, with 22 bases spanning the gap. This CDR3 contains 15 residues. The CDR3 here is CASRRKPTDIEIQYF. CDR3 coding DNA: TGTGCCAGCAGGAGGAAACCAACCGATATTGAAATTCAGTACTTC.

The chain is built from TRBV5-6 and TRBJ2-7; D is uncertain. The germline CDR1 and CDR2 sequences are SGHDT and YYEEEE. Trimming removed 5 bases from V and 4 bases from J, with 16 bases in between. The CDR3 length is 14 residues. The CDR3 is CASRTVGSTYEQYF. CDR3 sequence (DNA): TGTGCCAGCAGGACGGTGGGATCGACTTACGAGCAGTACTTC.

The sample holds a few counts of this clonotype. V gene TRBV15 combines with J gene TRBJ2-2; D may be TRBD2 (5 bases). V was shortened by 0 bases and J by 5 bases, with 7 bases between the two germline ends. This CDR3 has 14 amino acids. Germline loops: CDR1 LNHNV, CDR2 YYDKDF (reference sequence). The CDR3 reads CATSRERTTGELFF. The CDR3 DNA follows: TGTGCCACCAGCAGAGAGAGGACTACCGGGGAGCTGTTTTTT.

The V gene is TRBV5-1, the J gene TRBJ2-1; no definite D call. Trimming removed 4 bases at V and 5 bases at J, with 10 bases between. The CDR3 has 13 amino acids. In germline, CDR1 is SGHRS, CDR2 YFSETQ. CDR3 loop: CASSAHLNNEQFF. CDR3 nucleotide sequence: TGCGCCAGCAGCGCCCACTTGAACAATGAGCAGTTCTTC.

The J gene is TRBJ2-7, the V gene TRBV6-5; D not resolved. CDR3 length equals 14 residues. The V end lost 2 bases, the J end lost 2 bases, and 10 bases lay between the germline ends. Germline V gives CDR1 MNHEY, CDR2 SVGAGI. The CDR3 spells CASSYATLPYEQYF. The CDR3 nucleotides read TGTGCCAGCAGTTACGCGACACTCCCCTACGAGCAGTACTTC.

This clonotype was observed a few times. The rearrangement joins TRBV6-1 to TRBJ2-3; 9 bases fit TRBD2. The germline V gene has CDR1 MNHNS and CDR2 SASEGT. This CDR3 has 17 amino acids. After removal of 8 bases from V and 1 base from J, the junction contained 13 bases not matched to a gene. The CDR3 region has the DNA TGTGCCAGCGCGGTCCAACTGTTAGCGGGGGGCACAGATACGCAGTATTTT. Residues: CASAVQLLAGGTDTQYF.

This chain connects TRBV5-1 to TRBJ1-1, with D possibly being TRBD1 (5 bases). Trimming took 7 bases from V and 0 from J, leaving 13 bases between them. Germline V gene sequence: CDR1 SGHRS, CDR2 YFSETQ. The CDR3 has 14 residues. CDR3 bases: TGCGCCAGCGCGGGGCTTCACCTGAACACTGAAGCTTTCTTT. Its translation: CASAGLHLNTEAFF. Supplemented by reference TRBV5-1 and TRBJ1-1, the full variable domain reads KAGVTQTPRYLIKTRGQQVTLSCSPISGHRSVSWYQQTPGQGLQFLFEYFSETQRNKGNFPGRFSGRQFSNSRSEMNVSTLELGDSALYLCASAGLHLNTEAFFGQGTRLTVV.

The chain employs TRBV4-1 and TRBJ2-7; a weak D match, TRBD2 (7 bases). V shed 1 base and J shed 2 bases, with 15 bases lying between them. CDR1 is MGHRA and CDR2 is YSYEKL in the germline V gene. There are 16 residues in the CDR3. CDR3 amino acids: CASSQVGGRGAYEQYF. For the CDR3, the DNA is TGCGCCAGCAGCCAAGTCGGGGGGCGTGGGGCCTACGAGCAGTACTTC.

This clonotype was observed a handful of times. The chain combines TRBV11-2 with TRBJ2-3, with 10 bases identical to TRBD2. The CDR3 has 16 amino acids. With V trimmed by 1 base and J by 3 bases, 4 bases remained unmatched. CDR1 SGHAT and CDR2 FQNNGV come from the germline V gene. In nucleotides, the CDR3 is TGTGCCAGCAGCTTAGTAGCGGGGGGTGTGACAGATACGCAGTATTTT. It yields the protein CASSLVAGGVTDTQYF.

This clonotype was found many times. This chain connects TRBV11-2 to TRBJ1-5; TRBD1 aligns across 7 bases. Germline V gene sequence: CDR1 SGHAT, CDR2 FQNNGV. The CDR3 spans 14 residues. After removal of 2 bases from V and 4 bases from J, the junction contained 2 bases not matched to a gene. CDR3 bases: TGTGCCAGCAGCTTATCGACAGGGAATCAGCCCCAGCATTTT. This gives the protein CASSLSTGNQPQHF.

This clonotype was seen a single time. V is TRBV9 and J is TRBJ1-1; TRBD1 might be the D (5 bases). Germline CDR1 SGDLS, CDR2 YYNGEE. The V and J ends lost 0 bases and 8 bases respectively, with 14 bases between them. The CDR3 extends over 14 amino acids. The CDR3 sequence: CASSVVPGDGEAFF. CDR3 nucleotide sequence: TGTGCCAGCAGCGTAGTTCCGGGGGACGGAGAAGCTTTCTTT.

This clonotype has only a few counts. The chain carries TRBV11-2 and TRBJ2-1, with D maybe TRBD2 (5 bases). CDR3 length: 16 amino acids. From germline, CDR1 is SGHAT and CDR2 FQNNGV. Trimming shortened V by 5 bases and J by 3 bases, and 17 bases separated the two germline ends. The CDR3 loop is CASSDIEGASYNEQFF. DNA for the CDR3: TGTGCCAGCAGCGATATAGAGGGAGCCAGCTACAATGAGCAGTTCTTC.

This clonotype has just a few counts. This sequence joins TRBV10-3 and TRBJ2-3; 7 nucleotides agree with TRBD1. The junction had 5 bases not matched to a gene; V was cut back by 9 bases and J by 2 bases. Per germline, CDR1 ENHRY and CDR2 SYGVKD. The CDR3 loop spans 13 amino acids. The CDR3 nucleotides are TGTGCCATTAACACAGGGGCCACAGATACGCAGTATTTT. As protein: CAINTGATDTQYF.

This clonotype was picked up a small number of times. This chain links TRBV5-6 with TRBJ2-1; D might be TRBD2 (6 bases). Trimming took off 6 bases at V and 0 bases at J, with 19 bases between the two ends. The CDR3 is made up of 17 amino acids. The germline V gene has CDR1 SGHDT and CDR2 YYEEEE. The CDR3 DNA reads as TGTGCCAGCACCCCCCCCCGGGGACTGAGCTCCTACAATGAGCAGTTCTTC. Translated: CASTPPRGLSSYNEQFF.

In this sample, this clonotype turned up a few times. V usage is TRBV9 and J usage is TRBJ2-4; 8 nucleotides align to TRBD1. The ends lost 3 bases at V and 8 bases at J; junction bases unmatched: 4. CDR1 and CDR2 (germline): SGDLS, YYNGEE. The CDR3 totals 13 residues. The CDR3 protein is CASSAGQGYIQYF. In DNA, the CDR3 is TGTGCCAGCAGCGCAGGACAGGGCTACATTCAGTACTTC.

This clonotype was seen only a few times. The chain uses TRBV6-5 and TRBJ2-1, with a possible D match to TRBD1 (5 bases). Trimming stripped 3 bases from V and 7 bases from J, with 13 bases between. Germline CDR1 and CDR2: MNHEY and SVGAGI. This CDR3 contains 14 residues. Here the CDR3 reads CASSYTETVNEQFF. The DNA for the CDR3 is TGTGCCAGCAGTTATACCGAGACAGTGAATGAGCAGTTCTTC.